This T cell receptor beta chain was captured by sequencing in a study of cytomegalovirus exposure and HLA in healthy donors. About the study: Findings of an earlier analysis included around 120 million unique TCR beta sequences from 180 million or so T cells. Regarding the study as a whole: The sole available immune exposure information was CMV serostatus. A later analysis linked a missense variant in DCLRE1C to the trimming of TCR beta V and J genes.

The V end was cut by 7 bases, the J end by 0 bases, with 18 bases between. The germline gives CDR1 LNHDA, CDR2 SQIVND (reference sequence). This CDR3 has 16 amino acids. Details on this clone: Antigen: not known.

PCR was performed using 60 Vbeta and 13 Jbeta primers. Method: immunoSEQ multiplex PCR; TCRdb's copy keeps in-frame clones and lacks some. The sample lists about 60,000 clones; 60% to 80% were seen once. Sequenced material: PBMCs. The TCR sequence derives from a woman aged 40 to 50 in good health and CMV-seropositive. The chain is built from TRBV19 and TRBJ1-1; no clear D. The CDR3 spells CASTRTGRYLNTEAFF. For the CDR3, the DNA is TGTGCCAGTACAAGAACCGGGAGATATCTGAACACTGAAGCTTTCTTT.